The 6 T cell receptor beta chains below all came from one sample that was sequenced in a study of blood T cell repertoires in COVID-19 (dated by TCRdb to 2020 to 2021). The library relied on the immunoSEQ multiplex PCR assay. Imported from immuneACCESS, the table was reduced by TCRdb to in-frame sequences with V and J called. These copies leave out some clones; in studies compared against another copy, an unresolved V gene accounts for under half, and the cause of the remainder is not known. Present in this sample are 200,000 to 250,000 clones, around 81% of which were seen just once. 5.5% to 8.5% of the sample goes to the ten largest clones. Sequenced sample: peripheral blood. These receptors were taken from a woman aged 70-85 years with acute or convalescent COVID-19.

The V and J genes are TRBV4-1 and TRBJ2-3; 9 bases are a match to TRBD2. V shed 0 bases and J 5 bases; nucleotides not matched to a gene: 3. CDR3 length equals 15 residues. CDR1 MGHRA and CDR2 YSYEKL come from the germline V gene. The CDR3 protein is CASSQEEAGGDTQYF. DNA for the CDR3: TGCGCCAGCAGCCAAGAGGAAGCGGGGGGAGATACGCAGTATTTT.

This clone occurred once. Here the CDR3 DNA reads TGTGCCAGTACCCCTACAGGGGGCACCGGGGAGCTGTTTTTT. It yields the protein CASTPTGGTGELFF. The rearrangement links TRBV19 to TRBJ2-2; 8 nucleotides agree with TRBD1. This CDR3 is 14 amino acids long. Trimming took 7 bases from V and 4 from J; bases not matched to a gene: 5. Per germline, CDR1 LNHDA and CDR2 SQIVND (reference sequence).

J is TRBJ2-3 and V is TRBV6-5; 7 bases align to TRBD2. Germline V CDR1 and CDR2: MNHEY, SVGAGI. The CDR3 covers 16 residues. With V trimmed by 2 bases and J by 0 bases, 5 bases remained unmatched. This CDR3 reads CASSYGFGGSTDTQYF. The CDR3 DNA sequence: TGTGCCAGCAGTTACGGTTTCGGGGGGAGCACAGATACGCAGTATTTT.

The chain uses TRBV5-1 and TRBJ1-5; 9 nucleotides match TRBD1. The CDR3 runs 14 residues. The germline V gene has CDR1 SGHRS and CDR2 YFSETQ. V lost 3 bases to trimming and J lost 4 bases; unmatched junction nucleotides: 2. This chain's CDR3 is CASSWDRANQPQHF. CDR3 nucleotide sequence: TGCGCCAGCAGCTGGGACAGGGCGAATCAGCCCCAGCATTTT.

CDR3 sequence reads: CASSLSSGLMNTEAFF. CDR3 DNA sequence: TGCGCCAGCAGCTTAAGTTCGGGTCTTATGAACACTGAAGCTTTCTTT. This rearrangement joins TRBV5-1 to TRBJ1-1, with D unresolved. This CDR3 contains 16 residues. Trimming cost V 2 bases and J 0 bases, with 14 bases left between them. From germline, CDR1 is SGHRS and CDR2 YFSETQ.

Regarding this clone: One end of the junction fails to match germline, which may point to a read error. The chain uses TRBV11-2 and TRBJ1-3; TRBD1 agrees at 7 bases. The CDR3 sequence is 13 residues long. Germline V gene lookup returns CDR1 SGHAT and CDR2 FQNNGV. The CDR3 region has the DNA TGTGCCAGCAGCCTAGACAGGGAAAACACCATATATTTT. Its protein product is CASSLDRENTIYF.